The entry below gives a single T cell receptor beta chain sequence along with its context. What it binds is unknown. 60 Vbeta and 13 Jbeta primers were used in PCR. Assay: immunoSEQ multiplex PCR; the TCRdb copy retains only in-frame clones and omits some. The table shows 150,000 to 170,000 clones, with approximately 80% occurring only once. V was clipped by 3 bases and J by 5 bases; unmatched bases: 7. CDR1 is SGHTA and CDR2 is FQGTGA in the germline V gene. The CDR3 sequence is 15 residues long. These data originate in a study of cytomegalovirus exposure and HLA in healthy donors. Study results and caveats: Later genetic work tied a missense DCLRE1C variant to beta-chain V and J trimming. Investigators reported about 160 TCR beta chains as tied to cytomegalovirus. Some segments of the V type, notably TRBV6-2 and TRBV6-3, were excluded as indistinguishable.

This chain joins TRBV7-3 and TRBJ2-5; 9 positions match TRBD2. Sequences were obtained from PBMCs. This TCR derives from a man younger than 45 in good health and CMV-seropositive. CDR3 DNA: TGTGCCAGCAGCTTTCGCGCGGGAGGGACGGAGACCCAGTACTTC. Its translation: CASSFRAGGTETQYF.